The 27 T cell receptor beta chains below were found in one sample sequenced in a study of radiotherapy plus CTLA-4 blockade in lung cancer (dated by TCRdb to between 2018 and 2020). Library prep was done by the immunoSEQ multiplex PCR assay. The source is immuneACCESS, and TCRdb retained only in-frame sequences with V and J called. Part of the clones is not carried over; for the studies checked, unresolved V genes explain less than half of this, and the remainder is unexplained. Across this sample there are around 110,000 clones, with under 90% seen only once. Jointly, the top ten make up 2% to 3% of the sample. The specimen was peripheral blood, collected from a patient treated with radiotherapy plus ipilimumab. The receptor source for this set is a human donor with non-small cell lung cancer that progressed on radiotherapy plus ipilimumab. Some clones in this sample may be carry-over from other donors' samples.

V gene TRBV25-1 combines with J gene TRBJ1-3; no reliable D call. V was clipped by 2 bases and J by 0 bases, with 8 bases between them. CDR3 length equals 15 residues. Per the germline V gene, CDR1 is MGHDK and CDR2 is SYGVNS. CDR3 region: CASSETRTSGNTIYF. The CDR3 DNA is TGTGCCAGCAGTGAAACACGGACCTCTGGAAACACCATATATTTT.

This chain links TRBV10-2 with TRBJ2-3, with D hard to call. The CDR3 spans 11 residues. The germline V and J ends were trimmed by 4 bases and 5 bases, with 4 bases remaining between them. Germline V gene lookup returns CDR1 WSHSY and CDR2 SAAADI. In DNA, the CDR3 is TGCGCCAGCAGTGTTGGAGATACGCAGTATTTT. It specifies CASSVGDTQYF.

This rearrangement joins TRBV6-1 to TRBJ1-2; no firm D call. V lost 5 bases and J 3 bases, leaving 10 bases between the germline ends. The CDR3 sequence is 13 residues long. The germline CDR1 and CDR2 sequences are MNHNS and SASEGT. This CDR3 reads CASSRDMDYGYTF. The CDR3 nucleotides read TGTGCCAGCAGTCGGGATATGGACTATGGCTACACCTTC.

The rearrangement joins TRBV7-2 to TRBJ1-5; D remains ambiguous. Germline values: CDR1 SGHTA, CDR2 FQGNSA. There are 14 residues in the CDR3. The V gene lost 4 bases and the J gene lost 4 bases, with 11 bases spanning the gap. Here the CDR3 reads CASSSPTVNQPQHF. CDR3 bases: TGTGCCAGCAGCTCACCAACAGTTAATCAGCCCCAGCATTTT.

This chain links TRBV4-1 with TRBJ1-1, with a tentative D call TRBD1 (5 bases). The CDR3 runs to 14 residues. Trimming took 4 bases from V and 4 from J, leaving 13 bases between them. Looked up from germline, CDR1 is MGHRA and CDR2 is YSYEKL. The CDR3 loop is CASSPILGVTEAFF. CDR3 DNA: TGCGCCAGCAGCCCAATACTGGGGGTCACTGAAGCTTTCTTT.

The chain employs TRBV13 and TRBJ2-6; 9 bases are shared with TRBD1. V lost 2 bases and J lost 0; bases outside the gene matches: 14. Germline CDR1 reads PRHDT; CDR2 reads FYEKMQ (reference sequence). The CDR3 has 21 residues. The CDR3 sequence: CASSLSSYWTGDNSGANVLTF. Written as DNA, the CDR3 is TGTGCCAGCAGCTTAAGCAGCTATTGGACAGGGGATAACTCTGGGGCCAACGTCCTGACTTTC. Filled out from reference TRBV13 and TRBJ2-6, the complete variable domain reads AAGVIQSPRHLIKEKRETATLKCYPIPRHDTVYWYQQGPGQDPQFLISFYEKMQSDKGSIPDRFSAQQFSDYHSELNMSSLELGDSALYFCASSLSSYWTGDNSGANVLTFGAGSRLTVL.

The chain combines TRBV9 with TRBJ1-2; no definite D call. Germline-derived CDR1 and CDR2 are SGDLS and YYNGEE. V gave up 3 bases and J gave up 7 bases, with 10 bases separating them. The CDR3 length is 12 residues. CDR3 residues: CASSDGVGGYTF. DNA for the CDR3: TGTGCCAGCAGCGATGGAGTGGGTGGCTACACCTTC.

This rearrangement joins TRBV7-2 to TRBJ2-1, with D unclear. CDR3 size: 14 residues. V shed 4 bases and J shed 6 bases, with 13 bases lying between them. CDR1 and CDR2 from the germline V gene are SGHTA and FQGNSA. CDR3 loop: CASSSMSHFNEQFF. CDR3 nucleotide sequence: TGTGCCAGCAGCTCCATGTCTCATTTCAATGAGCAGTTCTTC. The full variable domain, with the rest looked up from reference TRBV7-2 and TRBJ2-1, is GAGVSQSPSNKVTEKGKDVELRCDPISGHTALYWYRQSLGQGLEFLIYFQGNSAPDKSGLPSDRFSAERTGGSVSTLTIQRTQQEDSAVYLCASSSMSHFNEQFFGPGTRLTVL.

This chain links TRBV6-5 with TRBJ1-6, with D perhaps matching TRBD1 (5 bases). The CDR3 is 13 residues long. V was pared by 2 bases and J by 8 bases, with 7 bases between. The germline V gene has CDR1 MNHEY and CDR2 SVGAGI. The chain's CDR3 is CASSYPGDSPLHF. CDR3 DNA: TGTGCCAGCAGTTACCCGGGGGATTCACCCCTCCACTTT.

The rearrangement links TRBV5-1 to TRBJ2-7; maybe TRBD1 (7 bases). V was pared by 4 bases and J by 2 bases, with 13 bases between. This CDR3 contains 14 residues. Germline V gene lookup returns CDR1 SGHRS and CDR2 YFSETQ. The CDR3 loop is CASSRQGGTYEQYF. For the CDR3, the DNA is TGCGCCAGCAGCCGACAGGGCGGGACCTACGAGCAGTACTTC.

The chain recombines TRBV4-2 with TRBJ1-6; 7 bases align to TRBD1. CDR3 size: 14 residues. With V trimmed by 6 bases and J by 10 bases, 9 bases remained unmatched. Per the germline V gene, CDR1 is LGHNA and CDR2 is YNFKEQ. CDR3 protein: CASSHDREGSPLHF. The CDR3 DNA sequence: TGTGCCAGCAGTCATGACAGGGAGGGATCACCCCTCCACTTT.

This clone was seen just once. The chain uses TRBV7-3 and TRBJ2-1; the D gene is possibly TRBD2 (7 bases). This CDR3 is 15 amino acids long. Per germline, CDR1 SGHTA and CDR2 FQGTGA. Trimming stripped 2 bases from V and 3 bases from J, with 11 bases between. This chain's CDR3 is CASSLGGALYNEQFF. Here the CDR3 DNA reads TGTGCCAGCAGCTTAGGGGGGGCTCTCTACAATGAGCAGTTCTTC. The full variable domain, completed using reference TRBV7-3 and TRBJ2-1, is GAGVSQTPSNKVTEKGKYVELRCDPISGHTALYWYRQSLGQGPEFLIYFQGTGAADDSGLPNDRFFAVRPEGSVSTLKIQRTERGDSAVYLCASSLGGALYNEQFFGPGTRLTVL.

This clone has just one count. The chain recombines TRBV9 with TRBJ1-1, with D possibly TRBD1 on 6 matching bases. Germline loops: CDR1 SGDLS, CDR2 YYNGEE. Trimming cost V 0 bases and J 2 bases, with 14 bases left between them. The CDR3 has 16 residues. The CDR3 nucleotides read TGTGCCAGCAGCGTAGATTTTGGGACACTAAACACTGAAGCTTTCTTT. This codes for CASSVDFGTLNTEAFF.

The chain joins TRBV5-1 to TRBJ2-2; D unresolved. Germline CDR1 and CDR2: SGHRS and YFSETQ. The CDR3 runs 16 residues. With 0 bases removed from V and 5 bases from J, the gap between germline ends came to 14 bases. For the CDR3, the DNA is TGCGCCAGCAGCTTGGAATGGGTCATGGGGACCGGGGAGCTGTTTTTT. Protein sequence: CASSLEWVMGTGELFF.

The chain links TRBV4-3 to TRBJ1-2; D is undetermined. V shed 3 bases and J shed 7 bases, with 15 bases lying between them. This CDR3 region has 14 residues. Germline V gives CDR1 LGHNA, CDR2 YSLEER. CDR3 bases: TGCGCCAGCAGCCAGACGGGAGGGTCCGTTGGCTACACCTTC. This encodes CASSQTGGSVGYTF.

V is TRBV5-4 and J is TRBJ2-7; D gene ambiguous. Germline V CDR1 and CDR2: SGHNT, YYREEE (reference sequence). The CDR3 contains 14 residues. The V gene lost 4 bases and the J gene lost 3 bases, with 14 bases spanning the gap. The CDR3 DNA reads as TGTGCCAGCAGCCTAGAAACTGGTTACTACGAGCAGTACTTC. It specifies CASSLETGYYEQYF. Drawing the rest from reference TRBV5-4 and TRBJ2-7, the complete variable domain is ETGVTQSPTHLIKTRGQQVTLRCSSQSGHNTVSWYQQALGQGPQFIFQYYREEENGRGNFPPRFSGLQFPNYSSELNVNALELDDSALYLCASSLETGYYEQYFGPGTRLTVT.

The chain joins TRBV2 to TRBJ2-7; perhaps TRBD2 as D (6 bases). Germline lookup yields CDR1 SNHLY and CDR2 FYNNEI. Trimming removed 5 bases from V and 9 bases from J, with 20 bases in between. This CDR3 contains 14 residues. DNA of the CDR3: TGTGCCAGCAGTTTTACGGGACTCCATACTTGGCAGTACTTC. Translated: CASSFTGLHTWQYF.

This clone turned up a few times. The rearrangement uses TRBV5-8 and TRBJ2-7, with a weak D call TRBD1 (5 bases). V was cut by 5 bases and J by 2 bases, with 20 bases left in between. CDR3 length: 16 amino acids. Germline-derived CDR1 and CDR2 are SGHTS and YDEGEE. For the CDR3, the DNA is TGTGCCAGCAGAAGGGCGATTGCAGGGTGGACCTACGAGCAGTACTTC. Amino acids: CASRRAIAGWTYEQYF.

The rearrangement links TRBV4-1 to TRBJ2-3; no clear D gene. The germline V and J ends were trimmed by 4 bases and 2 bases, with 13 bases remaining between them. CDR3 size: 15 residues. CDR1 is MGHRA and CDR2 is YSYEKL in the germline V gene. CDR3 nucleotide sequence: TGCGCCAGCAGCCCCCGAAGCTTGACCACAGATACGCAGTATTTT. Its translation is CASSPRSLTTDTQYF.

This chain uses TRBV18 with TRBJ2-2; 9 bases map to TRBD1. The length of the CDR3 is 16 residues. The V gene end was trimmed by 3 bases and the J gene end by 1 base; junction bases not matched to a gene: 3. Germline CDR1 KGHSH, CDR2 LQKENI. The CDR3 sequence is CASSPYRGLNTGELFF. Written as DNA, the CDR3 is TGTGCCAGCTCACCGTACAGGGGGCTGAACACCGGGGAGCTGTTTTTT.

The chain has TRBV7-8 and TRBJ1-5; D is perhaps TRBD1 (6 bases). CDR3 length: 15 residues. CDR1 is SGHVS and CDR2 is FQNEAQ in the germline V gene. Trimming left V 5 bases short and J 5 bases short, with 16 bases between. Written as DNA, the CDR3 is TGTGCCAGCAGCGCCACGACAGGATCCGATCAGCCCCAGCATTTT. It specifies CASSATTGSDQPQHF.

The gene calls are TRBV5-4 and TRBJ2-7; D is unclear. The length of the CDR3 is 15 residues. V lost 0 bases and J lost 5, with 15 bases in between. CDR1 is SGHNT and CDR2 is YYREEE in the germline V gene (reference sequence). The CDR3: CASSLGSYARNEQYF. DNA of the CDR3: TGTGCCAGCAGCTTGGGGTCGTACGCCCGCAACGAGCAGTACTTC.

This sequence joins TRBV5-1 and TRBJ2-2; no firm D call. CDR3 length: 15 amino acids. V lost 3 bases and J lost 6, with 15 bases in between. Germline V gene sequence: CDR1 SGHRS, CDR2 YFSETQ. The CDR3 DNA follows: TGCGCCAGCAGCTGGGCAGAAATTGGGGCCGGGGAGCTGTTTTTT. Translated: CASSWAEIGAGELFF.

V and J are TRBV18 and TRBJ2-3; no definite D call. Deletions cut 2 bases from V and 5 bases from J, with 8 bases between. Germline V lookup: CDR1 KGHSH, CDR2 LQKENI. This CDR3 is built from 13 residues. The CDR3: CASSPNRRDTQYF. CDR3 DNA: TGTGCCAGCTCACCAAACCGTCGAGATACGCAGTATTTT.

The rearrangement links TRBV5-1 to TRBJ1-2; 10 nucleotides agree with TRBD1. The CDR3 sequence is 16 residues long. Germline loops: CDR1 SGHRS, CDR2 YFSETQ. The V gene end was trimmed by 0 bases and the J gene end by 3 bases; junction bases not matched to a gene: 5. The CDR3 DNA is TGCGCCAGCAGCTTGGAGGGGACAGGGGTCGACTATGGCTACACCTTC. This sequence encodes CASSLEGTGVDYGYTF.

This chain links TRBV9 with TRBJ2-1; D not certain. The CDR3 spans 14 residues. V lost 0 bases to trimming and J lost 8 bases, with 12 bases between them. The germline V gene encodes CDR1 SGDLS and CDR2 YYNGEE. CDR3 loop: CASSVVGQWDEQFF. CDR3 bases: TGTGCCAGCAGCGTAGTTGGCCAGTGGGATGAGCAGTTCTTC.

The CDR3 coding sequence is TGTGCCAGCAGCGTAGTAATCACCGGGGAGCTGTTTTTT. Translating it yields CASSVVITGELFF. The V gene is TRBV9, the J gene TRBJ2-2; D ambiguous. This CDR3 comprises 13 residues. Germline assignment: CDR1 SGDLS and CDR2 YYNGEE. Trimming took off 0 bases at V and 4 bases at J, with 4 bases between the two ends.